These T cell receptor beta chains were read from a single sample in a study of blood T cell repertoires in COVID-19. Data came from immunoSEQ multiplex PCR; TCRdb stores just in-frame clones and leaves some out. The top ten hold around 43% of the sample, which has about 82,000 clones, about 76% seen once. Sample: peripheral blood. The receptors were gathered from an older man with acute or convalescent COVID-19. CDR3s include the opening cysteine and the closing phenylalanine or tryptophan. The order of the fields is clone size, V gene, D gene, J gene, CDR3 DNA, CDR3 protein. A D gene is named only where the DNA matches it firmly. Part of the rows lack a size; the others show once, few, many or a class for expanded clones.

.	TRBV28	TRBD1	TRBJ1-2	TGTGCCAGCAGCACGACAGGGAATGGCTACACCTTC	CASSTTGNGYTF
.	TRBV18	TRBD1	TRBJ2-5	TGTGCCAGCTCAGACAGGGGAGAGACCCAGTACTTC	CASSDRGETQYF
once	TRBV6-1	TRBD2	TRBJ2-7	TGTGCCAGCAGCCGGACTAGCGGGAGGGAAGAGCAGTACTTC	CASSRTSGREEQYF
.	TRBV5-1	TRBD1	TRBJ1-2	TGCGCCAGCGCCATAGGGGGCAGGACCGACTATGGCTACACCTTC	CASAIGGRTDYGYTF
.	TRBV6-5	TRBD1	TRBJ1-3	TGTGCCAGCAGGCCTGGACAGGGATCTGGAAACACCATATATTTT	CASRPGQGSGNTIYF
.	TRBV7-8	TRBD2	TRBJ2-2	TGTGCCAGCAGCACTCCGGGAGGCCGGGTCGGGGAGCTGTTTTTT	CASSTPGGRVGELFF
.	TRBV28	.	TRBJ1-4	TGTGCCAGCAGTTCCGCAGGGGCAGCTAATGAAAAACTGTTTTTT	CASSSAGAANEKLFF
.	TRBV15	.	TRBJ1-5	TGTGCCACCAGCAGAGTTGTGGGGGCGCTTAGCAATCAGCCCCAGCATTTT	CATSRVVGALSNQPQHF
.	TRBV5-1	TRBD1	TRBJ1-4	TGCGCCAGCAGCTTGGAGGGGACAGGGGGAAAACTGTTTTTT	CASSLEGTGGKLFF
.	TRBV6-5	.	TRBJ2-1	TGTGCCAGCAGTTCGGGTTACAATGAGCAGTTCTTC	CASSSGYNEQFF
.	TRBV7-8	.	TRBJ1-2	TGTGCCAGCAGCTTAGGGGCAGCATTGACCTATGGCTACACCTTC	CASSLGAALTYGYTF
.	TRBV19	TRBD2	TRBJ2-1	TGTGCCAGTAGTGGGGGACCGGGACTAGCGGGGAACTCCTACAATGAGCAGTTCTTC	CASSGGPGLAGNSYNEQFF